A single T cell receptor beta chain is shown here with its context. The entry originates in a study of shared clonotypes between healthy human individuals. Study-wide context: Researchers drew samples from a couple of women and a few men aged 18 to 49.

Per germline, CDR1 SEHNR and CDR2 FQNEAQ (reference sequence). V shed 3 bases, J shed 5 bases, and the junction held 8 bases outside the gene matches. The CDR3 runs 16 residues. Here immunoSEQ multiplex PCR was the method, and the copy in TCRdb shows in-frame clones only, minus some. The sample consists of hundreds of thousands of clones, 95% to 98% of them appearing once. Naivety among CD8 cells was defined by CD45RO negativity and positive CCR7 selection, thereby excluding terminally differentiated effector memory CD45RA+ cells. Sequencing was done on a sample of naive CD8+ T cells sorted from blood. The chain has TRBV7-9 and TRBJ2-1; TRBD2 aligns across 9 bases. This receptor was identified in a man aged 25 to 40 in good health. Here the CDR3 reads CASSLQTSGVNNEQFF. CDR3 nucleotide sequence: TGTGCCAGCAGCTTGCAGACTAGCGGCGTTAACAATGAGCAGTTCTTC.